The text below deals with one TCR beta chain. Germline V gene lookup returns CDR1 LNHDA and CDR2 SQIVND (reference sequence). The V and J ends lost 6 bases and 2 bases, in that order; junction bases with no gene match: 10. The CDR3 contains 16 residues. Study members were between about 18 and 89 years old and lived in 24 US regions. In assigning cohorts, the study relied on participant-reported clinical history. The record originates from a study of blood T cell repertoires in COVID-19. Original analysis: Using reference gene primer amplification, nucleated cell counts were estimated. Here immunoSEQ multiplex PCR was the method, and the copy in TCRdb shows in-frame clones only, minus some. The V and J calls and the clone size are those of that table, but D and trimming were determined from the DNA. The repertoire holds some 460,000 clones, with around 90% as singletons.

Sequenced material: PBMCs or T cells enriched from blood (not recorded which). This sequence originates from a young woman with acute COVID-19. The chain combines TRBV19 with TRBJ2-3; TRBD2 aligns across 8 bases. DNA for the CDR3: TGTGCCAGTAGCTCCATCGCAGCGGGAGCCACAGATACGCAGTATTTT. Amino acid sequence: CASSSIAAGATDTQYF.